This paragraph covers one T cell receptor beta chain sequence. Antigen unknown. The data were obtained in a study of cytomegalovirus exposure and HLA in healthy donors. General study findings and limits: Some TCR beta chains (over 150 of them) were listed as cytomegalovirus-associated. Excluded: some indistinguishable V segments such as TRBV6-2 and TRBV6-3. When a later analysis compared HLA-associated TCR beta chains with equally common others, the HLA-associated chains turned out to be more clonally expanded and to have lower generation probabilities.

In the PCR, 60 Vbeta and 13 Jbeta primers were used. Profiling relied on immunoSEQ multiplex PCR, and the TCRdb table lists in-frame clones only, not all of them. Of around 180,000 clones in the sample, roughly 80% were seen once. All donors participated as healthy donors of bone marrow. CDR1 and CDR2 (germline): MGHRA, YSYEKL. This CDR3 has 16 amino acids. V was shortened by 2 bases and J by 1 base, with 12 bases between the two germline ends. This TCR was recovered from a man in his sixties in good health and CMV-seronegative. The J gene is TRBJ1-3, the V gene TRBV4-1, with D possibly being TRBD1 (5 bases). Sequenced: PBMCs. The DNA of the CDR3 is TGCGCCAGCAGCCAAAATCGGGGGGATTCTGGAAACACCATATATTTT. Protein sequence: CASSQNRGDSGNTIYF.